Each of the 27 T cell receptor beta chains below was sequenced from the same sample in a study of PD-1 blockade in classical Hodgkin lymphoma. Assay used: immunoSEQ multiplex PCR; TCRdb lists only in-frame clones, some missing. Of some 100,000 clones in the sample, roughly 91% are singletons; the top ten hold just under 2%. The time point: cycle 4 day 1 (C4D1), after 5 to 7 weeks of nivolumab. Relapse after autologous stem cell transplantation occurred in every patient, and brentuximab vedotin exposure varied. Sequenced material: peripheral blood mononuclear cells (PBMCs), taken before the fourth cycle of nivolumab. The receptors were sampled from a human donor with classical Hodgkin lymphoma.

This chain connects TRBV7-9 to TRBJ2-4; D may be TRBD1 (6 bases). The CDR3 sequence is 18 residues long. In germline, CDR1 is SEHNR, CDR2 FQNEAQ (reference sequence). The V gene lost 4 bases and the J gene lost 0 bases, with 19 bases spanning the gap. CDR3: CASSWPPSDRLAKNIQYF. CDR3 bases: TGTGCCAGCAGCTGGCCGCCATCGGACAGACTAGCCAAAAACATTCAGTACTTC.

The gene calls are TRBV27 and TRBJ2-5, with TRBD1 matching over 9 bases. V trimming: 1 base; J trimming: 7 bases; junction bases outside the gene matches: 25. CDR1 and CDR2 (germline): MNHEY, SMNVEV (reference sequence). This CDR3 region has 21 residues. DNA for the CDR3: TGTGCCAGCAGTTTATTCGGGCCCTGGTGTGGGGACAGGGATTGCGGTGGGACCCAGTACTTC. The encoded protein is CASSLFGPWCGDRDCGGTQYF.

This chain joins TRBV19 and TRBJ2-7; 12 bases are a match to TRBD1. From germline, CDR1 is LNHDA and CDR2 SQIVND (reference sequence). CDR3 length: 14 residues. V trimming: 9 bases; J trimming: 4 bases; junction bases outside the gene matches: 7. The CDR3 is CASVGQGAGYEQYF. The CDR3 coding sequence is TGTGCCAGCGTGGGACAGGGGGCCGGGTACGAGCAGTACTTC.

As DNA, the CDR3 is TGTGCCAGCAGCGTAGAACAGGGAAGACAAGAGACCCAGTACTTC. It is translated as CASSVEQGRQETQYF. This chain connects TRBV9 to TRBJ2-5; D might be TRBD1 (6 bases). Trimming took 0 bases from V and 2 from J, leaving 11 bases between them. This CDR3 has 15 residues. The V gene's germline CDR1 is SGDLS and CDR2 YYNGEE.

The rearrangement joins TRBV7-9 to TRBJ1-6; no firm D call. The length of the CDR3 is 14 residues. Germline loops: CDR1 SEHNR, CDR2 FQNEAQ (reference sequence). V was trimmed by 5 bases and J by 7 bases, leaving 12 bases between them. The CDR3: CASSPRGTNSPLHF. The CDR3 nucleotides read TGTGCCAGCAGCCCCAGAGGTACCAATTCACCCCTCCACTTT.

The chain links TRBV10-3 to TRBJ2-1; 8 bases line up with TRBD2. Germline V CDR1 and CDR2: ENHRY, SYGVKD. This CDR3 region has 15 residues. V shed 5 bases, J shed 8 bases, and the junction held 11 bases outside the gene matches. DNA for the CDR3: TGTGCCATCAGTCTAGGCGGGGGGCCGGGGGATGAGCAGTTCTTC. Amino acids: CAISLGGGPGDEQFF.

The CDR3 sequence: CASSQNALRGGLREKLFF. The CDR3 coding sequence is TGCGCCAGCAGCCAGAACGCCCTTAGGGGGGGTCTTCGGGAAAAACTGTTTTTT. The chain has TRBV4-1 and TRBJ1-4; the D gene is possibly TRBD1 (6 bases). V dropped 3 bases and J dropped 8 bases, with 25 bases sitting between them. CDR3 length: 18 residues. The germline CDR1 and CDR2 sequences are MGHRA and YSYEKL.

V is TRBV7-9 and J is TRBJ2-2, with 8 bases aligning to TRBD2. Unmatched junction bases numbered 11, after V lost 4 bases and J lost 1 base. This CDR3 comprises 18 residues. The V gene's germline CDR1 is SEHNR and CDR2 FQNEAQ (reference sequence). CDR3 in amino acids: CASSSFILAAMNTGELFF. The CDR3 DNA reads TGTGCCAGCAGCTCCTTTATACTAGCGGCAATGAACACCGGGGAGCTGTTTTTT.

This chain connects TRBV28 to TRBJ2-4; tentative D call: TRBD2 (7 bases). The germline CDR1 and CDR2 sequences are MDHEN and SYDVKM. The CDR3 is 17 residues long. V gave up 5 bases and J gave up 0 bases, with 17 bases separating them. The CDR3 DNA reads as TGTGCCAGCAGTGCTCTCGGGGGGCTCCCAGCCAAAAACATTCAGTACTTC. The encoded protein is CASSALGGLPAKNIQYF.

The rearrangement joins TRBV9 to TRBJ1-2, with D hard to call. The V end was cut by 0 bases, the J end by 7 bases, with 13 bases between. CDR1 is SGDLS, CDR2 YYNGEE, per germline. This CDR3 region has 14 residues. CDR3 DNA: TGTGCCAGCAGCGTAGGTTACCCTCCTAGTGGCTACACCTTC. Its translation: CASSVGYPPSGYTF. The full variable domain, its missing parts supplied by reference TRBV9 and TRBJ1-2, is DSGVTQTPKHLITATGQRVTLRCSPRSGDLSVYWYQQSLDQGLQFLIQYYNGEERAKGNILERFSAQQFPDLHSELNLSSLELGDSALYFCASSVGYPPSGYTFGSGTRLTVV.

The CDR3 nucleotides are TGTGCCTGGAGTGGGGAGACAGGGGGATACGAGCAGTACTTC. It translates to CAWSGETGGYEQYF. The chain couples TRBV30 to TRBJ2-7; the match to TRBD1 covers 9 bases. The germline V gene has CDR1 GTSNPN and CDR2 SVGIG (reference sequence). The CDR3 covers 14 residues. The ends lost 1 base at V and 4 bases at J; junction bases unmatched: 5.

This clone was recorded a few times. The CDR3 region has the DNA TGTGCCAGCAGTCAAGCCGGGACAGGACTTAATCAGCCCCAGCATTTT. Its translation is CASSQAGTGLNQPQHF. The chain links TRBV28 to TRBJ1-5, with TRBD1 matching over 8 bases. The germline V gene has CDR1 MDHEN and CDR2 SYDVKM. The CDR3 consists of 16 residues. The J segment lost 4 bases and the V segment lost 5 bases, leaving 10 bases of the junction unmatched.

This clone appeared a few times. V gene TRBV19 combines with J gene TRBJ1-2; D not certain. V shed 5 bases and J shed 10 bases, with 11 bases lying between them. CDR3 length equals 11 residues. The germline V gene encodes CDR1 LNHDA and CDR2 SQIVND (reference sequence). CDR3 DNA: TGTGCCAGTAGTGGCCTCCTGGACTACACCTTC. The encoded protein is CASSGLLDYTF.

This clone was observed a single time. The chain is built from TRBV18 and TRBJ1-3; D not certain. This CDR3 spans 13 amino acids. Germline-derived CDR1 and CDR2 are KGHSH and LQKENI. Trimming cost V 3 bases and J 2 bases, with 5 bases left between them. For the CDR3, the DNA is TGTGCCAGCTCACCGGTCCCTGGAAACACCATATATTTT. It is translated as CASSPVPGNTIYF.

This chain uses TRBV19 with TRBJ1-5; D remains ambiguous. This CDR3 comprises 13 residues. Between the trimmed V and J ends, which lost 3 bases and 14 bases, there was a span of 17 bases. Germline CDR1 and CDR2: LNHDA and SQIVND (reference sequence). The CDR3 DNA follows: TGTGCCAGTAGTATGACCATAGGGTGGGGAAAGCATTTT. Protein sequence: CASSMTIGWGKHF.

This clone appeared once. V usage is TRBV9 and J usage is TRBJ2-5, with D hard to call. Deletions cut 1 base from V and 2 bases from J, with 9 bases between. Germline V gene data show CDR1 as SGDLS and CDR2 as YYNGEE. The CDR3 is made up of 14 amino acids. The CDR3 DNA sequence: TGTGCCAGCAGCGTACCCGATCTACAAGAGACCCAGTACTTC. It codes for CASSVPDLQETQYF.

DNA of the CDR3: TGTGCCAGCAGCTCCGACACCGGGGACCCATATGGCTACACCTTC. Its translation is CASSSDTGDPYGYTF. The rearrangement joins TRBV7-9 to TRBJ1-2; D perhaps matches TRBD1 (5 bases). Trimming shortened V by 4 bases and J by 5 bases, and 17 bases separated the two germline ends. The CDR3 covers 15 residues. Per the germline V gene, CDR1 is SEHNR and CDR2 is FQNEAQ (reference sequence).

The V and J genes are TRBV15 and TRBJ1-4; D gene ambiguous. There are 11 residues in the CDR3. The V end was cut by 3 bases, the J end by 8 bases, with 4 bases between. Germline V lookup: CDR1 LNHNV, CDR2 YYDKDF (reference sequence). This chain's CDR3 is CATSSKEKLFF. The CDR3 DNA is TGTGCCACCAGCAGTAAGGAAAAACTGTTTTTT.

The genes are TRBV28 and TRBJ2-7; D is ambiguous. V shed 3 bases and J shed 3 bases, with 18 bases lying between them. This CDR3 is 16 amino acids long. The germline CDR1 and CDR2 sequences are MDHEN and SYDVKM. CDR3 DNA: TGTGCCAGCAGTTTCGGCCTCAGGAGTATGGACTACGAGCAGTACTTC. Translation gives CASSFGLRSMDYEQYF.

This chain connects TRBV4-1 to TRBJ2-3; 12 nucleotides agree with TRBD2. The CDR3 is 15 residues long. Germline lookup yields CDR1 MGHRA and CDR2 YSYEKL. The junction had 0 bases not matched to a gene; V was cut back by 1 base and J by 4 bases. CDR3 amino acids: CASSQGLAGADTQYF. The CDR3 coding sequence is TGCGCCAGCAGCCAAGGACTAGCGGGAGCAGATACGCAGTATTTT.

CDR3: CASILAGGPGETQYF. Here the CDR3 DNA reads TGTGCCAGTATACTAGCGGGAGGGCCCGGGGAGACCCAGTACTTC. This sequence joins TRBV5-6 and TRBJ2-5; 13 nucleotides line up with TRBD2. The V segment lost 8 bases and the J segment 5 bases; nucleotides outside the gene matches: 9. CDR3 length: 15 residues. The V gene's germline CDR1 is SGHDT and CDR2 YYEEEE. Based on the CDR3 plus reference TRBV5-6 and TRBJ2-5, the full variable domain is DAGVTQSPTHLIKTRGQQVTLRCSPKSGHDTVSWYQQALGQGPQFIFQYYEEEERQRGNFPDRFSGHQFPNYSSELNVNALLLGDSALYLCASILAGGPGETQYFGPGTRLLVL.

The rearrangement links TRBV6-5 to TRBJ1-1; tentative D call: TRBD1 (6 bases). CDR1 and CDR2 from the germline V gene are MNHEY and SVGAGI. This CDR3 is built from 15 residues. V shed 5 bases and J shed 2 bases, with 15 bases lying between them. The CDR3 nucleotides are TGTGCCAGCAGTCCCCACGGGACAAAAAACACTGAAGCTTTCTTT. Protein product: CASSPHGTKNTEAFF.

This sequence joins TRBV28 and TRBJ1-2, with 7 bases matching TRBD1. The V and J ends lost 8 bases and 6 bases, in that order; junction bases with no gene match: 15. Looked up from germline, CDR1 is MDHEN and CDR2 is SYDVKM. This CDR3 spans 15 amino acids. The CDR3 bases are TGTGCCAGCTCTTCGGCCGGGACAGAGATTAATGGCTACACCTTC. This gives the protein CASSSAGTEINGYTF.

The V call is TRBV6-4, the J call TRBJ2-1; TRBD2 aligns across 8 bases. With 2 bases clipped from V and 2 bases from J, the junction kept 23 bases outside the gene matches. The CDR3 runs to 22 residues. Germline V gene lookup returns CDR1 MRHNA and CDR2 SNTAGT. CDR3 protein: CASSDTYGDYKAGDIAYNEQFF. The DNA for the CDR3 is TGTGCCAGCAGTGACACGTACGGGGACTACAAAGCGGGAGATATCGCCTACAATGAGCAGTTCTTC.

The CDR3 loop is CASSVESGTGQPQHF. DNA of the CDR3: TGTGCCAGCAGCGTAGAGTCCGGGACGGGTCAGCCCCAGCATTTT. V usage is TRBV9 and J usage is TRBJ1-5; D is perhaps TRBD1 (5 bases). The CDR3 runs to 15 residues. V lost 0 bases and J lost 6, with 13 bases in between. Germline V lookup: CDR1 SGDLS, CDR2 YYNGEE.

The gene calls are TRBV18 and TRBJ1-4; TRBD1 aligns across 9 bases. The germline V gene encodes CDR1 KGHSH and CDR2 LQKENI. This CDR3 region has 13 residues. The V and J ends lost 7 bases and 5 bases, in that order; junction bases with no gene match: 2. The CDR3 here is CASYGTGNEKLFF. As DNA, the CDR3 is TGTGCCAGCTACGGGACAGGGAATGAAAAACTGTTTTTT.

The chain is built from TRBV9 and TRBJ1-1, with 8 bases matching TRBD1. V shed 4 bases and J 0 bases; nucleotides not matched to a gene: 5. The germline CDR1 and CDR2 sequences are SGDLS and YYNGEE. The CDR3 consists of 15 residues. The CDR3 region has the DNA TGTGCCAGCAGCCCACCGACAGGGGTGAACACTGAAGCTTTCTTT. Encoded protein: CASSPPTGVNTEAFF. Together with reference TRBV9 and TRBJ1-1, the CDR3 gives the full variable domain: DSGVTQTPKHLITATGQRVTLRCSPRSGDLSVYWYQQSLDQGLQFLIQYYNGEERAKGNILERFSAQQFPDLHSELNLSSLELGDSALYFCASSPPTGVNTEAFFGQGTRLTVV.